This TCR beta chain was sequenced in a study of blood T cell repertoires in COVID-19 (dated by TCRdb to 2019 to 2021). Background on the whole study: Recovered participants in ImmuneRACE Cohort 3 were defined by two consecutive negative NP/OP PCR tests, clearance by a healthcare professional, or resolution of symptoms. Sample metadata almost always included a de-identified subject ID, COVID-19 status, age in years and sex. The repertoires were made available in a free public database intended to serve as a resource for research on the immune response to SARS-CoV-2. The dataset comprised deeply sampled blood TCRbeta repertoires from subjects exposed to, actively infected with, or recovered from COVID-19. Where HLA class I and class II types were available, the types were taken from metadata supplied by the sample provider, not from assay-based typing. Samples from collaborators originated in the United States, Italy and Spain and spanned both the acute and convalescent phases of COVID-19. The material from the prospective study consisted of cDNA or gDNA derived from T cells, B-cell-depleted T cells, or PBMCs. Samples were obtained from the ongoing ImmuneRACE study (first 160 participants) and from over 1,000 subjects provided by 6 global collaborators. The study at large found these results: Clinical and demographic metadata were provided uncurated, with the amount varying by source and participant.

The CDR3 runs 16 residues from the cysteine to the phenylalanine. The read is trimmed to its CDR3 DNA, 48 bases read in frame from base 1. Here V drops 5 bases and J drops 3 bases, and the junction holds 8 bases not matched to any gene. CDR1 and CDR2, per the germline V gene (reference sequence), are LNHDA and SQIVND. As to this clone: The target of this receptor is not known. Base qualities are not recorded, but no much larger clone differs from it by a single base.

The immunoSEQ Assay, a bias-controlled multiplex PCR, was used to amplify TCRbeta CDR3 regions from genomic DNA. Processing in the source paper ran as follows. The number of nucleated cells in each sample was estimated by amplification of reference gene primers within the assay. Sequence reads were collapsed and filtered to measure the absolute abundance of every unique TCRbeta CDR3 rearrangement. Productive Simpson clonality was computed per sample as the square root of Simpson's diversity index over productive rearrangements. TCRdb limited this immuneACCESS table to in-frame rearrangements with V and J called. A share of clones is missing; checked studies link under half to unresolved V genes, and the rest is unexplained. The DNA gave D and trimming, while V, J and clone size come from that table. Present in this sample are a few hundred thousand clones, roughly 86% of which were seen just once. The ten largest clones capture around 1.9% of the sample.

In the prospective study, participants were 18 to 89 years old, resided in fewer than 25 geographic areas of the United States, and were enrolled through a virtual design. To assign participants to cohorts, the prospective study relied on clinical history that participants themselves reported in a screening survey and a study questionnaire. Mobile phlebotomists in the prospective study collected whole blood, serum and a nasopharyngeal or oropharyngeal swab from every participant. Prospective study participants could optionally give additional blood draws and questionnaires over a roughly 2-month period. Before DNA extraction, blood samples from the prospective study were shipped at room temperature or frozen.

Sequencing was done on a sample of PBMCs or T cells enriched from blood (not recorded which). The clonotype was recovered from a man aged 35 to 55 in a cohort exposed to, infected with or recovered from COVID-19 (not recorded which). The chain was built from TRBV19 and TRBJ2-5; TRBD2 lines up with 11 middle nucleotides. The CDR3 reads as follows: CASSPSLLAGEETQYF. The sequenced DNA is TGTGCCAGTAGTCCCTCGTTACTAGCGGGAGAAGAGACCCAGTACTTC.